This TCR beta chain was documented in a study of T cell clones after liver transplantation. Whole-study context: TCRbeta sequencing after a pre-transplant mixed lymphocyte reaction identified graft-donor-reactive clones, later tracked in post-transplant blood. Subjects received no induction therapy and standard immunosuppression until randomization at 12-24 months post-transplant.

Looked up from germline, CDR1 is ENHRY and CDR2 is SYGVKD. Trimming took 6 bases from V and 4 from J; bases not matched to a gene: 11. This CDR3 spans 15 amino acids. General study points: Compared with third party-reactive sequences, donor-reactive ones declined more, independent of withdrawal success.

Points on this clone: The target antigen is unknown.

Thawed unstimulated PBMCs were FACS-sorted by CD3, CD4 and CD8 into two populations. TCRdb keeps only in-frame clones here, not all; method: immunoSEQ multiplex PCR. The sample lists around 110,000 clones, 75% to 95% seen once, with 0.83% in the top ten. The chain has TRBV10-3 and TRBJ1-1; 7 nucleotides agree with TRBD1. Sequencing used CD4+ T cells from blood, obtained 12 months after liver transplant. This receptor was taken from a human patient who received a liver transplant. Some T cells may have come from the graft donor. CDR3 nucleotide sequence: TGTGCCATCAGATCGGACAGGTCGGAAGCCACTGAAGCTTTCTTT. Its protein product is CAIRSDRSEATEAFF.